The text below deals with one TCR beta chain. Researchers ran the PCR with 60 Vbeta and 13 Jbeta primers. The method was immunoSEQ multiplex PCR; TCRdb's version includes in-frame clones alone and lacks a portion of them. The sample includes around 100,000 clones, about 81% seen only once; the top ten take over 4%. The data originate from a study of cytomegalovirus exposure and HLA in healthy donors. The ends were cut back, 0 bases at V and 10 bases at J, with 12 bases in the middle. The CDR3 loop spans 13 amino acids. The V gene's germline CDR1 is SGHTA and CDR2 FQGTGA. Sequencing was performed on PBMCs. The gene calls are TRBV7-3 and TRBJ1-1; no reliable D call. The source of this sequence is a woman aged 40 to 50 in good health and CMV-seropositive. The CDR3 sequence is CASSLTREDRAFF. The CDR3 DNA reads TGTGCCAGCAGCTTAACGCGGGAGGATCGAGCTTTCTTT.